The clone carrying this T cell receptor beta chain appeared many times. Its cognate antigen is unknown. These data are taken from a study of CD8 T cells in ankylosing spondylitis. A quantitative 5'-RACE method, one with molecular barcodes, was used to make TCR beta libraries. TCRdb called the 5' RACE reads again in MiXCR, with one record for every CDR3 protein. The profile shows 700,000 to 1,000,000 distinct CDR3 sequences, about 11% of them singletons. The CDR3 is 13 residues long. Germline CDR1 is SQVTM and CDR2 is ANQGSEA. V dropped 6 bases and J dropped 5 bases, with 16 bases sitting between them. General study findings and limits: Among TCR beta sequences, a motif of several highly homologous variants appeared characteristic of ankylosing spondylitis blood.

The receptor was derived from a male donor with ankylosing spondylitis. Sequenced input: blood, either unsorted or a sorted T cell fraction (not recorded which). This chain links TRBV29-1 with TRBJ2-5; maybe TRBD2 (5 bases). CDR3 DNA sequence: TGCAGCGTCTTCGACCCGGGAATGGAGACCCAGTACTTC. Amino acids: CSVFDPGMETQYF.